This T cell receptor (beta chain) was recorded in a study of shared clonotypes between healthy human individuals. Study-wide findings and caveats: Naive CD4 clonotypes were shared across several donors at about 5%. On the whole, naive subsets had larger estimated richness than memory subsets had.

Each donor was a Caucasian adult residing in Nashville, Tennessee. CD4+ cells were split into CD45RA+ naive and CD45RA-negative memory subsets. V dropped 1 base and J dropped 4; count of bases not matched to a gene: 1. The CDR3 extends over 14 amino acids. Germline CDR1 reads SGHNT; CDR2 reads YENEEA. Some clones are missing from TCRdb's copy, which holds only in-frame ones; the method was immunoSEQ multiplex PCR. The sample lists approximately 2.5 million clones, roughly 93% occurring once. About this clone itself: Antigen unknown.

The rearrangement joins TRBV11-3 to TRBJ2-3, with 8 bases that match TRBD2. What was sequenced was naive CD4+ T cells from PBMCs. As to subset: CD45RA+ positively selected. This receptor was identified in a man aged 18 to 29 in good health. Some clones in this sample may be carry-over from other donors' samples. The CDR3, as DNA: TGTGCCAGCAGCTTAGGGACTAGCCCAGATACGCAGTATTTT. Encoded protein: CASSLGTSPDTQYF.